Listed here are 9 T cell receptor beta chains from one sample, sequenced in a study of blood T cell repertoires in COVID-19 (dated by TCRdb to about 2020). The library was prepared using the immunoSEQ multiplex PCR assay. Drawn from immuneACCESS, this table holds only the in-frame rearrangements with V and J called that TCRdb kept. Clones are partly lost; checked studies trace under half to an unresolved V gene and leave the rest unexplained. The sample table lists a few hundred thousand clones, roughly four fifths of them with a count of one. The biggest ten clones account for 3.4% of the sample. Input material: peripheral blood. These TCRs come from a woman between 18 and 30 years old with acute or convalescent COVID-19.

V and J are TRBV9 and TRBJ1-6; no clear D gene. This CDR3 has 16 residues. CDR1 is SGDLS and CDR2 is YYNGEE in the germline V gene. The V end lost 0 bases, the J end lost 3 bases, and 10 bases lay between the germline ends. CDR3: CASSVAEPNYNSPLHF. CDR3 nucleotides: TGTGCCAGCAGCGTAGCTGAGCCGAACTATAATTCACCCCTCCACTTT.

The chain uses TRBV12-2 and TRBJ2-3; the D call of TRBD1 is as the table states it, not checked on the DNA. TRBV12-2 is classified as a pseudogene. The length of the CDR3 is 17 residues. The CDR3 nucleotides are TGTGCAAGTCGCTTAGTATTCACCCAGGGCGGCACAGATACGCAGTATTTT. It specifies CASRLVFTQGGTDTQYF.

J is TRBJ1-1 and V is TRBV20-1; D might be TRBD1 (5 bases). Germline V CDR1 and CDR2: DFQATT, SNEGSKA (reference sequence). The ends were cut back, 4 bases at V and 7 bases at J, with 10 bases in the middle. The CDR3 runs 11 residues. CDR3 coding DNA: TGCAGTGCTATAAGAGACAGTGAAGCTTTCTTT. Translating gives CSAIRDSEAFF.

CDR3 protein: CASSPNLLAGATGELFF. The CDR3 coding sequence is TGTGCCAGCAGCCCCAACTTACTAGCGGGAGCCACCGGGGAGCTGTTTTTT. V usage is TRBV5-4 and J usage is TRBJ2-2, with TRBD2 matching 11 bases. Germline trimming cut 4 bases from V and 4 bases from J; bases unmatched to any gene: 9. The CDR3 length is 17 residues. Per germline, CDR1 SGHNT and CDR2 YYREEE (reference sequence).

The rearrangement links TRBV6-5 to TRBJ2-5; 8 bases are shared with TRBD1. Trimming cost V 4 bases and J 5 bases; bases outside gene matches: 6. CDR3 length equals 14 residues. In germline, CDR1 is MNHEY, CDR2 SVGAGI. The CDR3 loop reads CASSSGQGWETQYF. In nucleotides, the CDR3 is TGTGCCAGCAGTTCCGGACAGGGATGGGAGACCCAGTACTTC.

In nucleotides, the CDR3 is TGTGCCAGCAGCTTAGGACACAGCACAGATACGCAGTATTTT. This sequence encodes CASSLGHSTDTQYF. The chain has TRBV7-2 and TRBJ2-3, with no clear D. The V gene lost 1 base and the J gene lost 0 bases, with 5 bases spanning the gap. Germline CDR1 SGHTA, CDR2 FQGNSA. The CDR3 totals 14 residues.

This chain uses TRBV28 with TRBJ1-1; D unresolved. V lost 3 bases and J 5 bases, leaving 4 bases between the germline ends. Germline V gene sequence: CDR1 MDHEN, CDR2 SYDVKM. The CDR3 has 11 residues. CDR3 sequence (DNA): TGTGCCAGCAGTTTTTCAACTGAAGCTTTCTTT. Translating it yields CASSFSTEAFF.

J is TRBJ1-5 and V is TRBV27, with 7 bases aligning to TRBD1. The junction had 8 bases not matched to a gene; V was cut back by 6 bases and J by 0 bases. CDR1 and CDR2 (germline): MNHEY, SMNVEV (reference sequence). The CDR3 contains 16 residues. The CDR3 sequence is CASRETGFYSNQPQHF. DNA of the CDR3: TGTGCCAGCAGGGAGACAGGGTTTTATAGCAATCAGCCCCAGCATTTT.

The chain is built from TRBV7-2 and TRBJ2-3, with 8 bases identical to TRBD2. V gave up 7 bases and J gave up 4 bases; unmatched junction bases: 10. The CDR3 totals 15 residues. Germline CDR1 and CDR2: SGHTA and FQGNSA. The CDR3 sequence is CASTLSGSVPDTQYF. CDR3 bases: TGTGCCAGCACCCTAAGCGGGAGTGTCCCAGATACGCAGTATTTT. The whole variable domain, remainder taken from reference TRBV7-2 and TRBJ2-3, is GAGVSQSPSNKVTEKGKDVELRCDPISGHTALYWYRQSLGQGLEFLIYFQGNSAPDKSGLPSDRFSAERTGGSVSTLTIQRTQQEDSAVYLCASTLSGSVPDTQYFGPGTRLTVL.